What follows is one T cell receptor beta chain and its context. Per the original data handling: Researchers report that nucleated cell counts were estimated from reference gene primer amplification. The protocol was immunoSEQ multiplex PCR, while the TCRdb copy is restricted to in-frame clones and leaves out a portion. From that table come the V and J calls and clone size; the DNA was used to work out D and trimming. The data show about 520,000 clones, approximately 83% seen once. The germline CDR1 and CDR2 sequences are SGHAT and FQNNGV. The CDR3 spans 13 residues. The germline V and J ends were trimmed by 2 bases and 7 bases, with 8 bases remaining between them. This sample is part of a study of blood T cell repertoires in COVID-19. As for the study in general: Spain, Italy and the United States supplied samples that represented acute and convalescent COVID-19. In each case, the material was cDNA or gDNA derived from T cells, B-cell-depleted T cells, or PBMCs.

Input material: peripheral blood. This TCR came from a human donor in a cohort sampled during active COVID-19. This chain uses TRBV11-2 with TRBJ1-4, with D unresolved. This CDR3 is CASSLLASEKLFF. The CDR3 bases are TGTGCCAGCAGCTTATTGGCCAGTGAAAAACTGTTTTTT.